Listed here is a single T cell receptor beta chain. CDR1 is MNHNY, CDR2 SVGAGI, per germline (reference sequence). CDR3 length: 15 residues. Trimming removed 0 bases from V and 7 bases from J, with 13 bases in between. Here immunoSEQ multiplex PCR was the method, and the copy in TCRdb shows in-frame clones only, minus some. The table includes about 1.1 million clones, approximately 80% detected once. This specimen comes from a study of shared clonotypes between healthy human individuals. Sequencing used memory CD4+ T cells from PBMCs. Subset specified: CD45RA-negative fraction. This TCR was recovered from a man aged 18 to 29 in good health. Some clones in this sample may be carry-over from other donors' samples. V and J are TRBV6-6 and TRBJ1-5; TRBD1 might be the D (5 bases). DNA for the CDR3: TGTGCCAGCAGTTACTCCGGGGCCCGGGGACAGCCCCAGCATTTT. As protein: CASSYSGARGQPQHF.